The source of this T cell receptor beta chain is a study of blood T cell repertoires in COVID-19. V lost 4 bases to trimming and J lost 1 base; unmatched junction nucleotides: 3. This CDR3 contains 17 residues. The germline CDR1 and CDR2 sequences are MNHNS and SASEGT. Repertoires were generated with immunoSEQ multiplex PCR, while TCRdb's copy carries only in-frame clones and drops some. The sample gives 130,000 or so clones, around 89% of which show up once; more than 15% is in the top ten. Only one count was recorded for this clone. Sequencing used peripheral blood. The TCR sequence derives from a man aged 50 to 59 with active or convalescent COVID-19. The chain joins TRBV6-1 to TRBJ2-6; 11 bases align to TRBD2. The CDR3 spells CASSALAGGSGANVLTF. CDR3 nucleotide sequence: TGTGCCAGCAGTGCCCTAGCGGGAGGATCTGGGGCCAACGTCCTGACTTTC.